The clone carrying this T cell receptor beta chain has at least ten counts. The antigen remains undetermined. TCR beta CDR3 region amplification was performed from RNA transcripts. The TCR CDR3 first-round RT-PCR relied on the HTBI primer set. TCRdb called the multiplex PCR reads again in MiXCR, with one record for every CDR3 protein. The sample includes 300,000 to 450,000 distinct CDR3 sequences, about 14% seen only once; the top ten take roughly 9.6%. This entry belongs to a study of T cells in Graves' hyperthyroidism and ophthalmopathy. A patient was excluded if there was uncontrolled infection, other autoimmune disease, pregnancy or lactation. Fresh 10 ml peripheral blood yielded PBMCs. Trimming shortened V by 2 bases and J by 5 bases, and 18 bases separated the two germline ends. This CDR3 is 16 amino acids long. Germline V gene lookup returns CDR1 KGHSH and CDR2 LQKENI. Findings and limits, study-wide: The model made its ophthalmopathy prediction, and onset followed a median 6.5 months later.

This TCR came from a woman aged 60-70 years with Graves' hyperthyroidism. Specimen: blood. The chain recombines TRBV18 with TRBJ1-1; D possibly corresponds to TRBD1 (6 bases). CDR3: CASSPKPQGLWTEAFF. In nucleotides, the CDR3 is TGTGCCAGCTCACCAAAGCCACAGGGATTGTGGACTGAAGCTTTCTTT.